This T cell receptor beta chain came from a study of vaccination and CD4 T cells after COVID-19. At the level of the study: At a median about 95 days (range 35 to 161) after diagnosis, post-COVID samples were drawn. For post-vaccine samples, collection took place a median around 70 days after dose two, ranging from 14 to 241. Whole-study results and caveats: Spike mono-reactivity was found in 304 of the 307 vaccine-specific clones identified in convalescent patients.

Treatment reported: approximately 10-day PBMC culture with coronavirus spike peptide pools or control peptides (ViraFEST assay). Once peptide pools had expanded antigen-specific T cells, ViraFEST sequenced TCRs. The Oncomine TCR Beta short-read assay was applied to DNA of cultured CD4+ T cells. MiXCR, run by TCRdb on the PCR reads, gives a single entry per CDR3 protein. The sample has 18,000 or so distinct CDR3 sequences, 25% to 35% seen once. Details on this clonotype: The antigen remains unidentified.

Germline CDR1 is LNHDA and CDR2 is SQIVND (reference sequence). The J segment lost 0 bases and the V segment lost 5 bases, leaving 10 bases of the junction unmatched. The CDR3 is 16 residues long. The TCR comes from a human donor with COVID-19. Material: cultured CD4+ T cells from blood. V gene TRBV19 combines with J gene TRBJ2-7; 7 nucleotides line up with TRBD1. The CDR3 is CASSEGATEHSYEQYF. For the CDR3, the DNA is TGTGCCAGTAGTGAGGGGGCCACTGAACACTCCTACGAGCAGTACTTC.